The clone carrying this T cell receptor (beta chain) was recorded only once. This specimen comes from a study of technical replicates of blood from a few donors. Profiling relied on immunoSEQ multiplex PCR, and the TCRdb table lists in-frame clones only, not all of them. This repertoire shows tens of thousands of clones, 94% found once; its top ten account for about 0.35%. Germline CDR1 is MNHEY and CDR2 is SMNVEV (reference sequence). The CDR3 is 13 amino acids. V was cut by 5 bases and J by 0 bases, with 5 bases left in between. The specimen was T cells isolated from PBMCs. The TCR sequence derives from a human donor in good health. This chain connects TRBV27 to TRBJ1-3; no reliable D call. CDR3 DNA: TGTGCCAGCAGTCCCTCCTCTGGAAACACCATATATTTT. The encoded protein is CASSPSSGNTIYF.